This T cell receptor beta chain was found in a study of cytomegalovirus exposure and HLA in healthy donors. Study summary: HLA-typed donors were the source of approximately 86 million unique TCRs held in an early data release.

Study-wide results and caveats: A later analysis revealed that TCR association rates differed between HLA loci, peaking at DRB1 and bottoming out at HLA-C. Associated with HLA alleles at 0.05 false discovery rate in a later analysis were around 15,000 TCR beta sequences.

Germline lookup yields CDR1 MNHEY and CDR2 SVGAGI. The CDR3 sequence is 14 residues long. V lost 4 bases, J lost 5 bases, and 7 bases stayed unmatched. Details on this clone: Its antigen is currently unknown.

The PCR had 60 Vbeta and 13 Jbeta primers. Profiled with immunoSEQ multiplex PCR; TCRdb holds only in-frame clones, not every one. The data hold a few hundred thousand clones, with about three quarters observed a single time. The chain employs TRBV6-5 and TRBJ2-7, with 8 nucleotides matching TRBD1. The source of this sequence is a man aged 18-30 years in good health and CMV-seronegative. The sample taken for sequencing was PBMCs. CDR3 coding DNA: TGTGCCAGCAGTTCCGGGACAGGCCCCAACGAGCAGTACTTC. Translation: CASSSGTGPNEQYF.